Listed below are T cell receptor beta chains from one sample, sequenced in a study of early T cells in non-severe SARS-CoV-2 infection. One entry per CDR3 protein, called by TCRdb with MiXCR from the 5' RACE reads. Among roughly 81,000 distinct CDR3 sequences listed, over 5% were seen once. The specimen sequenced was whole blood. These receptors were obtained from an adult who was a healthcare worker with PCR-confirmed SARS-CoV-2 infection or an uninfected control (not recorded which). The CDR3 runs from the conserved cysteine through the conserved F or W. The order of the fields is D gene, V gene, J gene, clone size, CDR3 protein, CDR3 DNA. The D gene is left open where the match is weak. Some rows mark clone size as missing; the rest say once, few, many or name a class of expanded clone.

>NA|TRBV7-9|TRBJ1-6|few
CASSSRGDSPLHF
TGTGCCAGCAGCTCTCGGGGAGATTCACCCCTCCACTTT
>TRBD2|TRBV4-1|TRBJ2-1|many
CASSQTTSGGTYNEQFF
TGCGCCAGCAGCCAGACCACTAGCGGGGGGACCTACAATGAGCAGTTCTTC
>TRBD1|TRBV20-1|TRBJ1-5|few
CSARRSVTGSNQPQHF
TGCAGTGCTAGACGTTCCGTGACAGGGTCGAATCAGCCCCAGCATTTT
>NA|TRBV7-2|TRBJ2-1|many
CASSSSWGSSYNEQFF
TGTGCCAGCAGCTCAAGCTGGGGGAGCTCCTACAATGAGCAGTTCTTC
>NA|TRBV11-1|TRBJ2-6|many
CASSSPRGSGANVLTF
TGTGCCAGCAGCTCCCCCAGGGGCTCTGGGGCCAACGTCCTGACTTTC
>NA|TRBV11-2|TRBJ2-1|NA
CASSLDLQGGLNEQFF
TGTGCCAGCAGCTTAGACCTACAGGGGGGGTTAAATGAGCAGTTCTTC
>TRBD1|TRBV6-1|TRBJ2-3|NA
CATLTGGTDTQYF
TGTGCCACCCTAACAGGGGGCACAGATACGCAGTATTTT
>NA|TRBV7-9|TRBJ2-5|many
CASSREGQGRETQYF
TGTGCCAGCAGCCGCGAGGGGCAGGGACGGGAGACCCAGTACTTC
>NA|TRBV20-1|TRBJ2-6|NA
CSALSRGRGAGANVLTF
TGCAGTGCCCTTAGTAGGGGGCGGGGAGCTGGGGCCAACGTCCTGACTTTC
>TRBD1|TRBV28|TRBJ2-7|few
CASSRGPTYEQYF
TGTGCCAGCAGTAGGGGGCCCACCTACGAGCAGTACTTC
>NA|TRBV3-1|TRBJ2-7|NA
CASSRTGATHEQYF
TGTGCCAGCAGCCGAACCGGGGCAACACACGAGCAGTACTTC
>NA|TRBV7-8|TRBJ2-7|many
CASSLGLSSGMYEQYF
TGTGCCAGCAGCTTAGGATTGAGTAGCGGAATGTACGAGCAGTACTTC
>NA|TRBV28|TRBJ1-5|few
CASSFELMDSNQPQHF
TGTGCCAGCAGTTTTGAGTTGATGGATAGCAATCAGCCCCAGCATTTT
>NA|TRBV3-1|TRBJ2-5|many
CASSHRGGETQYF
TGTGCCAGCAGCCATAGGGGGGGCGAGACCCAGTACTTC
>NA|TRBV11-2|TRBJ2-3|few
CASSQQQGDTQYF
TGTGCCAGCAGCCAACAACAGGGCGATACGCAGTATTTT
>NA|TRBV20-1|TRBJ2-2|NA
CSASDAGIGDTGELFF
TGCAGTGCTTCCGACGCGGGTATTGGGGACACCGGGGAGCTGTTTTTT
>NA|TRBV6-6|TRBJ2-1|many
CASASRPGDEQFF
TGTGCCAGCGCCTCCCGTCCCGGGGATGAGCAGTTCTTC
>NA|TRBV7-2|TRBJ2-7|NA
CASSLQGYNTYEQYF
TGTGCCAGCAGCTTACAGGGGTATAATACCTACGAGCAGTACTTC
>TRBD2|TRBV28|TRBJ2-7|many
CASSFRSLSGPSYEQYF
TGTGCCAGCAGTTTCCGGTCCCTTAGCGGGCCGAGTTACGAGCAGTACTTC
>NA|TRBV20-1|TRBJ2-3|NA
CSASYDTQYF
TGCAGTGCTAGCTACGATACGCAGTATTTT
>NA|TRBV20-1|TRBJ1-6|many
CSARDSTAYNSPLHF
TGCAGTGCTAGAGATAGTACGGCCTATAATTCACCCCTCCACTTT
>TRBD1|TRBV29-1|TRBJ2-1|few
CSVTKYGQGHNEQFF
TGCAGCGTCACAAAATATGGACAGGGCCACAATGAGCAGTTCTTC
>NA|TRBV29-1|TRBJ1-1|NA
CSGQTSMNTEAFF
TGCAGCGGCCAAACCTCGATGAACACTGAAGCTTTCTTT
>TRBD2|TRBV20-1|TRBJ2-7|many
CSVKGLAGGEQYF
TGCAGTGTTAAAGGACTAGCGGGAGGCGAGCAGTACTTC
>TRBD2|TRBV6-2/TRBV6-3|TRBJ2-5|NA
CASSYTAGDVEETQYF
TGTGCCAGCAGTTACACGGCGGGAGATGTAGAAGAGACCCAGTACTTC
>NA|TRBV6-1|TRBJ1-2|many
CASSVINRDRGGYTF
TGTGCCAGCAGTGTGATCAACAGGGATCGGGGTGGCTACACCTTC
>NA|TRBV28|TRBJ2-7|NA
CASSSGALGQYF
TGTGCCAGCAGTTCGGGTGCCCTTGGGCAGTACTTC
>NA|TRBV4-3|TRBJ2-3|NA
CASSQRIGSTDTQYF
TGCGCCAGCAGCCAAAGGATAGGGTCTACAGATACGCAGTATTTT